This entry features one T cell receptor (beta chain) sequence. This receptor's antigen is unknown. One base away there is no much larger clone; base qualities are not given. The library was produced with the immunoSEQ multiplex PCR assay. The table comes from immuneACCESS by way of TCRdb, which keeps in-frame sequences with V and J called. Part of the clones is missing from these tables; in studies checked, under half for an unresolved V gene and the rest for unknown reasons. A total of approximately 40,000 clones appear in this sample, 80% to 95% of them only once. The ten largest make up about 0.75% of the sample. The junction shows trimming of 3 bases on V and 2 bases on J, and the gene matches do not reach 4 bases of it. Based on the germline V gene, the CDR1 and CDR2 sequences are SGHDN and FVKESK. The CDR3 holds 15 amino acids from the cysteine to the phenylalanine. Only CDR3 DNA is held: 45 bases, read in frame from base 1.

The data were taken from a study of T cell changes during pregnancy in multiple sclerosis (dated by TCRdb to between 2017 and 2020). Notes on the research overall: In women with multiple sclerosis, the researchers looked at how the T cell repertoire shifted as pregnancy progressed.

The chain is assembled from TRBV14 and TRBJ1-2; TRBD1 aligns with 9 central bases. This clonotype was sampled from a female donor with multiple sclerosis, enrolled in a pregnancy study. This sample comprised CD4+ T cells from peripheral blood mononuclear cells, obtained before pregnancy. The CDR3 is CASSQGQGINYGYTF. The DNA sequence follows: TGTGCCAGCAGCCAGGGACAGGGTATAAACTATGGCTACACCTTC.